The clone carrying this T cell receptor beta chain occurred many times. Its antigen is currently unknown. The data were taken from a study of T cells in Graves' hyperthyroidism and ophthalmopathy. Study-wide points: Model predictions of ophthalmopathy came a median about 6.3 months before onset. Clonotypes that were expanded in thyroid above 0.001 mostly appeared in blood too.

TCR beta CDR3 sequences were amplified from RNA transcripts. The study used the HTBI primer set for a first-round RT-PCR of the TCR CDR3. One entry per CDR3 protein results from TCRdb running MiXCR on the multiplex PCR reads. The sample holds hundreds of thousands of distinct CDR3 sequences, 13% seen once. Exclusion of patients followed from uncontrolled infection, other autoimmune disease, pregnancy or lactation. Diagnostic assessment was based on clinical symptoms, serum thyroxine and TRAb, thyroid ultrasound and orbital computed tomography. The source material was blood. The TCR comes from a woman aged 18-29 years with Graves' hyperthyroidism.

The CDR3 nucleotides are TGCGCCAGCAGCTTGACTACTTGGGGGCGTAGGGCGAACACTGAAGCTTTCTTT. Amino acid sequence: CASSLTTWGRRANTEAFF. The chain carries TRBV5-1 and TRBJ1-1, with a weak D call TRBD1 (6 bases). The V gene lost 1 base and the J gene lost 1 base, with 20 bases spanning the gap. This CDR3 is 18 amino acids long. Germline V gene lookup returns CDR1 SGHRS and CDR2 YFSETQ.